This T cell receptor beta chain was profiled in a study of blood T cell repertoires in COVID-19. At the level of the study: Acute-phase and convalescent COVID-19 samples originated in the United States, Italy and Spain. Sources were T cells, B-cell-depleted T cells, or PBMCs; the material itself was cDNA or gDNA.

As originally analysed: Amplification with reference gene primers provided the estimates of nucleated cell counts. Profiled with immunoSEQ multiplex PCR; TCRdb holds only in-frame clones, not every one. The D gene and trimming were derived from the DNA, and the V and J assignments and clone size from that table. The sample lists around 260,000 clones, roughly 83% seen once, with about 4.5% in the top ten. The TCR sequence derives from a man in his sixties who had recovered from COVID-19. The sequenced material came from peripheral blood.

CDR3 coding DNA: TGTGCCAGCAGCAAAGTTTTTCTCCTGGGAAACACCATATATTTT. Protein: CASSKVFLLGNTIYF. V is TRBV21-1 and J is TRBJ1-3. TRBV21-1 is shown as a pseudogene. This CDR3 has 15 amino acids.